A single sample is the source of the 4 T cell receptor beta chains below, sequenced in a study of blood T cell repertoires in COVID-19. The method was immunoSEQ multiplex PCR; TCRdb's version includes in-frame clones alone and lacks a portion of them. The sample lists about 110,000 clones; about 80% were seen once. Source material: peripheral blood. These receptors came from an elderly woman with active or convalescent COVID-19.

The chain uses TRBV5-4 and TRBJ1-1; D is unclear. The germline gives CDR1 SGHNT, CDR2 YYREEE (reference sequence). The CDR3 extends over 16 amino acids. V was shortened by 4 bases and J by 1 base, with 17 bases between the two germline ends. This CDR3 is CASSPRAGRRNTEAFF. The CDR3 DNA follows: TGTGCCAGCAGCCCCCGGGCCGGGAGAAGGAACACTGAAGCTTTCTTT.

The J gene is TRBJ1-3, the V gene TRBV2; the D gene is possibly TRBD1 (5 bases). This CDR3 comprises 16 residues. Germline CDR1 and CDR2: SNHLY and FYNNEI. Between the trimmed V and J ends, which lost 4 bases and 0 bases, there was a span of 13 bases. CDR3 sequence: CASSVGGAISGNTIYF. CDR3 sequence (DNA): TGTGCCAGCAGTGTTGGAGGGGCCATCTCTGGAAACACCATATATTTT. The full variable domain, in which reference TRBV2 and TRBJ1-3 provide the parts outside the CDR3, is EPEVTQTPSHQVTQMGQEVILRCVPISNHLYFYWYRQILGQKVEFLVSFYNNEISEKSEIFDDQFSVERPDGSNFTLKIRSTKLEDSAMYFCASSVGGAISGNTIYFGEGSWLTVV.

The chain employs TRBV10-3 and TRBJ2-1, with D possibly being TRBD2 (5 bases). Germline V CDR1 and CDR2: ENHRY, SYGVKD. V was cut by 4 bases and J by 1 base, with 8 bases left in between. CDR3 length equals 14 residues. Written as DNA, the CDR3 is TGTGCCATCAGTGGAGGGCAATCCTACAATGAGCAGTTCTTC. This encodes CAISGGQSYNEQFF.

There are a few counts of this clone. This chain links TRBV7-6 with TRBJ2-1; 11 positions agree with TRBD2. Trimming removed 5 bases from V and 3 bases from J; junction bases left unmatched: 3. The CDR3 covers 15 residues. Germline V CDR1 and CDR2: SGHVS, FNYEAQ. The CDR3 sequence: CASSRTSGRYNEQFF. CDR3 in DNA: TGTGCCAGCAGCAGGACTAGCGGGCGCTACAATGAGCAGTTCTTC.